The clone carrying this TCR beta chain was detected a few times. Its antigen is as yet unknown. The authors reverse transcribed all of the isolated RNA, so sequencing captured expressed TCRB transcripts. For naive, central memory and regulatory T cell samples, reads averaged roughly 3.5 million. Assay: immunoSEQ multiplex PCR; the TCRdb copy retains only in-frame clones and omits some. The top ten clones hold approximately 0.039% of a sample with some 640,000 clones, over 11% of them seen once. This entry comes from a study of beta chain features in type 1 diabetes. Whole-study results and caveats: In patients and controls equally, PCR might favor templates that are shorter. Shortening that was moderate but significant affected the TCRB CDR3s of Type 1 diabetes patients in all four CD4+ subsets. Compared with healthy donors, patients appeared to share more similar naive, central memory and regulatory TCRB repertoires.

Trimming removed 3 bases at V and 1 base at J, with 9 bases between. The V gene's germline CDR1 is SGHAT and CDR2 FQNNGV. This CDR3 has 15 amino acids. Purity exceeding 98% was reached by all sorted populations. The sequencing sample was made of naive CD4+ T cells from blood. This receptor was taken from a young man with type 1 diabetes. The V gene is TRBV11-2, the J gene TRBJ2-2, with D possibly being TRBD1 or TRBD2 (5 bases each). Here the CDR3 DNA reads TGTGCCAGCAGCTTCGGGACCTTGAACACCGGGGAGCTGTTTTTT. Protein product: CASSFGTLNTGELFF. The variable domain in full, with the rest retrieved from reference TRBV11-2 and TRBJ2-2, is EAGVAQSPRYKIIEKRQSVAFWCNPISGHATLYWYQQILGQGPKLLIQFQNNGVVDDSQLPKDRFSAERLKGVDSTLKIQPAKLEDSAVYLCASSFGTLNTGELFFGEGSRLTVL.